A single sample is the source of the 3 T cell receptor beta chains below, sequenced in a study of metastatic and nonmetastatic thyroid tumors. Every patient was untreated before thyroid surgery. TCRdb re-called the PCR reads through MiXCR. The table records several thousand clones, roughly 29% of them present only once. The sequenced sample was tumor tissue. These receptors came from a female donor with papillary thyroid cancer or a benign thyroid nodule (not recorded which). Some clones in this sample may be carry-over from other donors' samples.

There are a few counts of this clone. This rearrangement joins TRBV20-1 to TRBJ1-2, with D tentatively TRBD1 (5 bases). V was pared by 6 bases and J by 8 bases, with 7 bases between. The CDR3 loop spans 9 amino acids. CDR1 and CDR2 from the germline V gene are DFQATT and SNEGSKA (reference sequence). CDR3 sequence (DNA): TGCAGTGCGCGGGGGGGCTACACCTTC. This encodes CSARGGYTF.

By share, this clone counts as medium-sized. The chain couples TRBV20-1 to TRBJ2-1; 7 positions match TRBD2. There are 15 residues in the CDR3. V was clipped by 1 base and J by 5 bases; unmatched bases: 8. Germline-derived CDR1 and CDR2 are DFQATT and SNEGSKA (reference sequence). The CDR3 spells CSARGRLAEHNEQFF. The CDR3 DNA reads as TGCAGTGCTAGAGGACGGCTAGCGGAACACAATGAGCAGTTCTTC.

This clone was observed a handful of times. V is TRBV7-2 and J is TRBJ2-3; D possibly corresponds to TRBD1 (6 bases). Germline lookup yields CDR1 SGHTA and CDR2 FQGNSA. This CDR3 is 14 amino acids long. Trimming left V 2 bases short and J 6 bases short, with 12 bases between. The DNA of the CDR3 is TGTGCCAGCAGCTTAACAGGGATGGGGGATACGCAGTATTTT. As protein: CASSLTGMGDTQYF.